This T cell receptor beta chain was captured by sequencing in a study of OX40 agonist ivuxolimab in advanced cancers. J lost 8 bases, V lost 3 bases, and 11 bases had no gene match. The germline V gene encodes CDR1 SGHAT and CDR2 FQNNGV. The CDR3 runs 16 residues. The data were produced by immunoSEQ multiplex PCR, yet TCRdb's version contains in-frame clones alone and is incomplete. The repertoire holds 55,000 to 65,000 clones, more than 80% seen once, with 14% in the top ten. The source was CD4+ or CD8+ T cells sorted from blood, collected in a trial of the OX40 agonist ivuxolimab. The receptor comes from an adult with an advanced solid tumor such as melanoma, head and neck, liver or kidney cancer. The chain recombines TRBV11-2 with TRBJ2-1; TRBD1 agrees at 9 bases. The CDR3, as DNA: TGTGCCAGCAGCTTCGAAGGGGACAGGGAACGGCATGAGCAGTTCTTC. It yields the protein CASSFEGDRERHEQFF.